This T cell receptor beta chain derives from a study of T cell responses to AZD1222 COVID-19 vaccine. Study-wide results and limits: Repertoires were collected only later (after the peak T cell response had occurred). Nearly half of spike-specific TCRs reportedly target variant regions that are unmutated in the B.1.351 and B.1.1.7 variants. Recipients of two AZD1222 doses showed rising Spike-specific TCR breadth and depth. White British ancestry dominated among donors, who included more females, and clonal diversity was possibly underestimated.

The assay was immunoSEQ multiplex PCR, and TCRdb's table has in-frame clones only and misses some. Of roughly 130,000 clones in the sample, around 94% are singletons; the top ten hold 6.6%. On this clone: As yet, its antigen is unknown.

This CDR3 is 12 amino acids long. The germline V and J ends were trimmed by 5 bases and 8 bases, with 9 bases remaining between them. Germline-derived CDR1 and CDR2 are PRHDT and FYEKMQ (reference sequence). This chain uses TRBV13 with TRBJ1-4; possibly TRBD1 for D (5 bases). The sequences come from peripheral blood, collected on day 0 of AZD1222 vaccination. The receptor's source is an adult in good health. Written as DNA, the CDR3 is TGTGCCAGCAGCCGGGGACTGGAAAAACTGTTTTTT. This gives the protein CASSRGLEKLFF.